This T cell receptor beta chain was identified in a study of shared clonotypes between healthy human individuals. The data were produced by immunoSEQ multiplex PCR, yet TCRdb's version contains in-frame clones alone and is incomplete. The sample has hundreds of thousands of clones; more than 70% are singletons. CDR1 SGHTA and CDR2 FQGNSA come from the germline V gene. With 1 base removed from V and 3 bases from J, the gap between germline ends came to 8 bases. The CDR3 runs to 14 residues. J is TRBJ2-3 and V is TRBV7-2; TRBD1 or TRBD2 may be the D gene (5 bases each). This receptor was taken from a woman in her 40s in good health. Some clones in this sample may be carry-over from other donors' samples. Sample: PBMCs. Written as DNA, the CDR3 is TGTGCCAGCAGCTTAGTTGGGGGAACAGATACGCAGTATTTT. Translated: CASSLVGGTDTQYF.